Listed below are T cell receptor beta chains from one sample, sequenced in a study of esophageal squamous cell carcinoma under preoperative chemotherapy. TCRdb reprocessed the PCR reads with MiXCR, giving one entry per CDR3 protein. The table shows 9,500 to 12,000 distinct CDR3 sequences, with around 63% occurring only once. Sample acquisition took place from a patient given preoperative chemotherapy. These TCRs come from a human donor with esophageal squamous cell carcinoma. The donor label of this sample is uncertain. Each CDR3 is given with its conserved first and last residue. D genes are given only for firm matches. Expanded clones are given a class, and other clones once, few, many or no size at all.

CASSRQGGVAEAFF,TGTGCCAGCAGCAGACAGGGGGGGGTCGCTGAAGCTTTCTTT,TRBD1,14,few,TRBJ1-1,TRBV7-2
CASSLLTDSSTDTQYF,TGCGCCAGCAGCTTGTTGACAGATTCTAGCACAGATACGCAGTATTTT,.,16,.,TRBJ2-3,TRBV5-1
CASSDPFTSTDTQYF,TGTGCCAGCAGCGACCCGTTTACCAGCACAGATACGCAGTATTTT,.,15,.,TRBJ2-3,TRBV7-2
CASSEFWGSYPETQYF,TGTGCCAGCAGTGAATTTTGGGGAAGCTACCCAGAGACGCAGTACTTT,.,16,.,TRBJ2-3,TRBV6-1
CASSVVGLAGGVQETQYF,TGTGCCAGCAGTGTTGTAGGACTAGCGGGGGGGGTTCAAGAGACCCAGTACTTC,TRBD2,18,.,TRBJ2-5,TRBV6-1
CASSFSGRTRRRGEQYF,TGTGCCAGCAGTTTTAGCGGGAGAACTCGCCGGAGGGGTGAGCAGTACTTC,TRBD2,17,.,TRBJ2-7,TRBV25-1
CASIAGSGDVSTNTQYF,TGTGCCAGCATCGCGGGTAGCGGGGACGTGAGCACAAACACTCAGTATTTT,TRBD2,17,.,TRBJ2-3,TRBV6-1
CASSYSGTGSYNEQFF,TGTGCCAGCAGTTACTCGGGGACAGGCTCCTACAATGAGCAGTTCTTC,TRBD1,16,.,TRBJ2-1,TRBV6-5
CASSEFWGSAKNTQYF,TGTGCCAGCAGTGAATTTTGGGGAAGCGCCAAAAATACGCAGTATTTT,.,16,.,TRBJ2-3,TRBV6-1
CASRESGRSSTDTQYF,TGTGCCAGCCGCGAATCGGGGCGGAGCTCCACAGACACGCAGTACTTT,.,16,.,TRBJ2-3,TRBV6-1
CASSRALRQGSYEQYF,TGCGCCAGCAGCCGCGCGCTAAGACAGGGATCATACGAGCAGTACTTC,TRBD1,16,medium-sized,TRBJ2-7,TRBV5-1
CASSGQGAVYEQYF,TGTGCCAGCAGCGGACAGGGGGCCGTCTACGAGCAGTACTTC,TRBD1,14,.,TRBJ2-7,TRBV6-1
CASSEAPGASGAKETQYF,TGTGCCAGCAGTGAAGCCCCCGGGGCTAGCGGGGCCAAAGAGACGCAGTATTTT,TRBD2,18,.,TRBJ2-3,TRBV6-1
CASSSLGQNTGELFF,TGTGCCAGCAGTTCATTGGGACAGAACACCGGGGAGCTGTTTTTT,.,15,medium-sized,TRBJ2-2,TRBV27
CASAIGSWDQNIQYF,TGCGCCAGCGCAATCGGCTCATGGGACCAAAACATTCAGTACTTC,.,15,.,TRBJ2-4,TRBV10-2
CASRLNQETQYF,TGTGCCAGCAGGCTGAATCAAGAGACCCAGTACTTC,.,12,.,TRBJ2-5,TRBV6-1
CASSPATGEGEETQFF,TGTGCCAGCAGCCCAGCGACAGGAGAGGGAGAGGAGACCCAGTTCTTC,.,16,.,TRBJ2-1,TRBV6-1
CASRVLGLSDKDIQYF,TGTGCCAGCCGCGTCTTGGGGCTGAGCGACAAAGACATTCAGTATTTC,.,16,once,TRBJ2-4,TRBV6-1
CASSVQGAGANVLTF,TGTGCCAGCAGTGTACAGGGTGCTGGGGCCAACGTCCTGACTTTC,.,15,.,TRBJ2-6,TRBV6-1
CASRWLRGKNMQYF,TGTGCCAGCAGGTGGCTGAGGGGCAAAAACATGCAGTACTTT,.,14,.,TRBJ2-4,TRBV6-1
CASSWEGAPTYEQYF,TGTGCCAGCAGTTGGGAGGGTGCGCCTACCTACGAGCAGTACTTC,TRBD2,15,.,TRBJ2-7,TRBV6-5
CASREFGGSYTETQYF,TGTGCCAGCAGGGAATTTGGGGGAAGCTACACAGAGACGCAGTATTTC,.,16,many,TRBJ2-3,TRBV6-1
CASSSGTSGVGQFF,TGTGCCAGCAGTTCCGGGACTAGCGGGGTGGGACAGTTCTTC,TRBD2,14,.,TRBJ2-1,TRBV6-5
CASSITRNEQYF,TGTGCCAGCAGCATTACTAGGAATGAGCAGTACTTC,.,12,few,TRBJ2-7,TRBV11-3
CASSSSGRGDTQYF,TGTGCCAGCAGTTCTAGCGGGAGAGGAGATACGCAGTATTTT,TRBD2,14,.,TRBJ2-3,TRBV6-5
CASSPGLAAYNEQFF,TGTGCCAGCAGTCCGGGACTAGCGGCCTACAATGAGCAGTTCTTC,TRBD2,15,few,TRBJ2-1,TRBV6-1
CASRGDDRQTQYF,TGTGCCAGCAGAGGGGACGACAGACAGACCCAGTACTTC,.,13,medium-sized,TRBJ2-5,TRBV6-1
CASSLASSGSSYSYEQFF,TGTGCCAGCAGCTTAGCTTCTAGCGGGAGTTCCTACTCCTACGAGCAGTTCTTC,TRBD2,18,.,TRBJ2-1,TRBV7-2
CASRPSGSSYNEQFF,TGTGCCAGCAGACCCAGCGGGAGCTCCTACAATGAGCAGTTCTTC,TRBD2,15,few,TRBJ2-1,TRBV7-2
CASSPSASGETQYF,TGTGCCAGCAGCCCCTCTGCCAGCGGAGAGACGCAGTATTTT,.,14,.,TRBJ2-3,TRBV7-2
CASTALHHSTDTQYF,TGTGCCAGCACCGCCCTCCATCACAGCACAGATACGCAGTATTTT,.,15,.,TRBJ2-3,TRBV6-2/TRBV6-3
CASSERAGGMCDKDTQYF,TGTGCCAGCAGTGAGAGGGCAGGGGGGATGTGTGACAAAGACACGCAGTACTTT,.,18,.,TRBJ2-3,TRBV6-1
CPSSELGGRATNTQYF,TGTCCGAGCAGCGAATTGGGGGGGAGAGCCACAAACACGCAGTACTTC,TRBD2,16,.,TRBJ2-4,TRBV6-1
CASSELGGRDTDTQYF,TGTGCCAGCAGTGAATTGGGGGGGAGAGACACAGATACGCAGTACTTT,TRBD2,16,.,TRBJ2-3,TRBV6-1
CASSPRVGGTDTQYF,TGTGCCAGCAGCCCAAGGGTGGGAGGCACAGATACGCAGTATTTT,.,15,.,TRBJ2-3,TRBV12-3/TRBV12-4
CASSPQSEYGYTF,TGTGCCAGCAGTCCTCAAAGTGAATATGGCTACACCTTC,.,13,.,TRBJ1-2,TRBV27
CASAGFGGSDPDTQYF,TGTGCCAGCGCGGGGTTTGGGGGAAGTGACCCAGATACCCAGTACTTC,.,16,few,TRBJ2-5,TRBV6-1
CASSLVARQGQGTQYF,TGTGCCAGCAGCTTAGTTGCGAGACAGGGACAGGGGACCCAGTACTTC,TRBD1,16,.,TRBJ2-5,TRBV7-2
CASSPVGLAGGANTGEQFF,TGTGCCAGCAGTCCTGTCGGGTTAGCGGGCGGTGCGAACACCGGGGAGCAGTTTTTT,TRBD2,19,once,TRBJ2-1,TRBV6-1
CASSDEQGSYNEQYF,TGTGCCAGCAGTGATGAACAGGGCTCCTACAATGAGCAGTACTTC,.,15,.,TRBJ2-5,TRBV6-1
CASSYLGDPVYNEQYF,TGTGCCAGCAGTTATTTAGGGGACCCTGTCTACAATGAGCAGTACTTC,.,16,.,TRBJ2-5,TRBV6-5
CAIGDCDTDTQYF,TGTGCCATCGGTGACTGTGACACAGATACGCAGTACTTT,.,13,.,TRBJ2-3,TRBV6-4
CASGGTGRDYGYTF,TGTGCCAGCGGAGGGACAGGGAGGGACTATGGCTACACCTTC,TRBD1,14,few,TRBJ1-2,TRBV6-1
CASSLGLETAKETQFF,TGTGCCAGCAGCTTAGGCCTCGAAACAGCGAAAGAGACCCAGTTCTTC,.,16,.,TRBJ2-1,TRBV7-2
CASSQTSGGNEQFF,TGTGCCAGCAGCCAGACTAGCGGGGGGAATGAGCAGTTCTTC,TRBD2,14,.,TRBJ2-1,TRBV12-3/TRBV12-4
CASSGGAGGRGQETQYF,TGTGCCAGCAGTGGGGGAGCGGGGGGCCGTGGCCAAGAGACCCAGTATTTC,TRBD2,17,.,TRBJ2-5,TRBV6-1
CAGSGGRFPETQYF,TGTGCGGGGAGTGGGGGCCGCTTCCCAGAGACGCAGTACTTT,.,14,.,TRBJ2-3,TRBV6-1
CASSDSGGSAKDMQYF,TGTGCCAGCAGTGACTCGGGGGGGAGCGCCAAAGACATGCAGTATTTC,TRBD2,16,.,TRBJ2-4,TRBV6-4
CASSTGYRELFF,TGTGCCAGCAGTACAGGGTACAGGGAGCTGTTTTTC,.,12,.,TRBJ2-2,TRBV6-1
CASSTNDPGTRRTHSYEQYF,TGTGCCAGCAGTACGAATGACCCCGGCACCCGCAGAACCCACTCCTACGAGCAGTACTTC,.,20,few,TRBJ2-7,TRBV27
CASTEFPGGQRNTDTQYF,TGTGCCAGCACTGAGTTCCCTGGGGGACAAAGAAACACAGATACGCAGTATTTT,.,18,.,TRBJ2-3,TRBV6-1
CASSQAQGFYEQYF,TGCGCCAGCAGCCAAGCGCAGGGATTCTACGAGCAGTACTTC,.,14,.,TRBJ2-7,TRBV4-3
CATGVRAKDTQYF,TGTGCCACGGGTGTGAGGGCGAAAGACACGCAGTATTTC,.,13,.,TRBJ2-3,TRBV10-3